A selection of T cell receptor beta chains follows, all from one sample in a study of T cells in Graves' hyperthyroidism and ophthalmopathy. TCRdb redid the calling of the multiplex PCR reads with MiXCR, one entry per CDR3 protein. The sample contains fewer than 450,000 distinct CDR3 sequences, approximately 17% of which appear only once. Input material: blood. These receptors came from a man aged 18 to 29 with Graves' ophthalmopathy. The CDR3 runs from the conserved cysteine through the conserved F or W. D genes are given only for firm matches. Clone size, where shown, is once, few, many, or a class for clones that have expanded.

CDR3 protein	CDR3 DNA	J gene	V gene	D gene	clone size
CAAGRDRVYEQYF	TGTGCCGCGGGTCGGGACAGGGTGTACGAGCAGTACTTC	TRBJ2-7	TRBV10-3	TRBD1	many
CASSQERSGQGNQPQHF	TGCGCCAGCAGCCAAGAAAGGTCGGGACAGGGAAATCAGCCCCAGCATTTT	TRBJ1-5	TRBV4-1	TRBD1	-
CASSLIPGLAGGNNEQFF	TGTGCCAGCAGCTTAATCCCGGGACTAGCGGGAGGAAACAATGAGCAGTTCTTC	TRBJ2-1	TRBV7-9	TRBD2	-
CSARPSGAIGELFF	TGCAGTGCTAGACCGTCTGGGGCGATCGGGGAGCTGTTTTTT	TRBJ2-2	TRBV20-1	-	many
CASSPVSSYNSPLHF	TGTGCCAGCAGCCCCGTAAGCTCCTATAATTCACCCCTCCACTTT	TRBJ1-6	TRBV3-1	-	few
CASSSWWPPENTGELFF	TGTGCCAGCAGCTCGTGGTGGCCTCCGGAAAACACCGGGGAGCTGTTTTTT	TRBJ2-2	TRBV11-3	-	-
CSASGTSGRGEQFF	TGCAGTGCAAGTGGGACTAGCGGGAGAGGCGAGCAGTTCTTC	TRBJ2-1	TRBV20-1	TRBD2	once
CASSSRGQNYGYTF	TGTGCCAGCAGTTCCAGGGGGCAAAACTATGGCTACACCTTC	TRBJ1-2	TRBV27	TRBD1	-
CASAPWGEKLFF	TGTGCCAGCGCTCCCTGGGGGGAAAAACTGTTTTTT	TRBJ1-4	TRBV12-3/TRBV12-4	-	many
CSARDGSQPQHF	TGCAGTGCAAGGGACGGAAGTCAGCCCCAGCATTTT	TRBJ1-5	TRBV20-1	-	few
CASSFMSGATDTQYF	TGTGCCAGCAGTTTCATGTCCGGGGCCACAGATACGCAGTATTTT	TRBJ2-3	TRBV27	-	-
CSARGTVSSYEQYF	TGCAGTGCTAGGGGGACGGTCAGCTCCTACGAGCAGTACTTC	TRBJ2-7	TRBV20-1	-	many
CASSSRTALSGNTIYF	TGTGCCAGCAGTTCCCGGACAGCCCTATCTGGAAACACCATATATTTT	TRBJ1-3	TRBV12-3/TRBV12-4	-	few
CASGIGGRTYEQYF	TGTGCCAGCGGTATAGGGGGACGCACCTACGAGCAGTACTTC	TRBJ2-7	TRBV28	-	many
CASSQGASEQYF	TGCGCCAGCAGCCAAGGGGCTTCCGAGCAGTACTTC	TRBJ2-7	TRBV4-1	-	-
CASSQPTENTGELFF	TGTGCCAGCTCACAACCGACAGAAAACACCGGGGAGCTGTTTTTT	TRBJ2-2	TRBV18	-	few
CASDPLVGQGGTEAFF	TGTGCCAGCGACCCCCTTGTAGGACAGGGAGGCACTGAAGCTTTCTTT	TRBJ1-1	TRBV2	TRBD1	many
CASSITGGETQYF	TGTGCCAGCAGCATTACGGGGGGAGAGACCCAGTACTTC	TRBJ2-5	TRBV7-9	TRBD2	-
CASIAGSYEQYF	TGTGCCAGCATTGCTGGCTCCTACGAGCAGTACTTC	TRBJ2-7	TRBV12-3/TRBV12-4	-	-
CAISEKAERSYGYTF	TGTGCCATCAGTGAGAAGGCAGAGAGGAGCTATGGCTACACCTTC	TRBJ1-2	TRBV10-3	-	many
CASSDVGQGLTYEQYF	TGTGCCAGCAGCGACGTGGGACAGGGGTTGACCTACGAGCAGTACTTC	TRBJ2-7	TRBV11-2	TRBD1	many
CASSSRDRGDEKLFF	TGTGCCAGCAGCTCCCGGGACAGGGGGGATGAAAAACTGTTTTTT	TRBJ1-4	TRBV7-3	TRBD1	-
CASSTGQNTRLDNTEAFF	TGCGCCAGCAGCACCGGACAGAATACCCGCTTGGATAACACTGAAGCTTTCTTT	TRBJ1-1	TRBV5-1	-	many
CASSLGQADWDEKLFF	TGTGCCAGCAGTCTGGGACAGGCCGACTGGGATGAAAAACTGTTTTTT	TRBJ1-4	TRBV12-3/TRBV12-4	TRBD1	many
CASSRFRTSGGDNEQFF	TGTGCCAGCAGCCGATTTAGGACTAGCGGGGGTGACAATGAGCAGTTCTTC	TRBJ2-1	TRBV12-3/TRBV12-4	TRBD2	many
CASSLQGSDYGYTF	TGTGCCAGCAGTTTACAGGGTAGTGACTATGGCTACACCTTC	TRBJ1-2	TRBV11-2	-	many
CASSLTAGGGYTF	TGTGCCAGCAGCTTAACTGCGGGCGGTGGCTACACCTTC	TRBJ1-2	TRBV13	-	many
CSARDPRTASGANVLTF	TGCAGTGCTAGAGATCCAAGGACAGCCTCTGGGGCCAACGTCCTGACTTTC	TRBJ2-6	TRBV20-1	-	few
CASSGGLSPLHF	TGTGCCAGCAGCGGGGGACTTTCACCCCTCCACTTT	TRBJ1-6	TRBV5-6	-	many
CASSLSTVANQPQHF	TGTGCCAGCAGTTTATCGACAGTAGCGAATCAGCCCCAGCATTTT	TRBJ1-5	TRBV27	-	-
CASSVEGFSYEQYF	TGTGCCAGCAGCGTAGAAGGGTTCTCCTACGAGCAGTACTTC	TRBJ2-7	TRBV9	-	-
CASSPNSGGAAETQYF	TGCGCCAGCAGCCCAAACTCCGGGGGGGCCGCGGAGACCCAGTACTTC	TRBJ2-5	TRBV5-1	TRBD2	few
CASIGGGNSPLHF	TGTGCCAGCATCGGCGGAGGAAATTCACCCCTCCACTTT	TRBJ1-6	TRBV28	-	few
CASRGHSVLEQYF	TGTGCCAGCAGGGGACACAGCGTCTTGGAGCAGTACTTC	TRBJ2-7	TRBV6-1	-	-
CASSRSAEQEGAEAFF	TGTGCCAGCAGCAGAAGCGCTGAACAGGAGGGGGCTGAAGCTTTCTTT	TRBJ1-1	TRBV7-2	-	-
CASRGGAANEKLFF	TGTGCCAGCCGCGGAGGGGCGGCTAATGAAAAACTGTTTTTT	TRBJ1-4	TRBV18	-	many
CASRWPISREQYF	TGTGCCAGCCGCTGGCCTATATCGCGCGAGCAGTACTTC	TRBJ2-7	TRBV6-2/TRBV6-3	-	-
CASSLLIYGLAGVGEQFF	TGTGCCAGCAGTTTACTGATTTACGGACTAGCGGGGGTTGGGGAGCAGTTCTTC	TRBJ2-1	TRBV6-1	TRBD2	few
CASSPPSQGEQYF	TGTGCCAGCTCACCACCCTCCCAGGGTGAGCAGTACTTC	TRBJ2-7	TRBV18	-	-
CASSATGTSIYEQYF	TGTGCCAGCAGTGCGACCGGGACTAGCATCTACGAGCAGTACTTC	TRBJ2-7	TRBV6-1	TRBD2	many
CASSQDWTSGGWDNEQFF	TGTGCCAGCAGCCAAGATTGGACTAGCGGGGGGTGGGACAATGAGCAGTTCTTC	TRBJ2-1	TRBV3-1	TRBD2	many
CASSYIRGTQPQHF	TGTGCCAGCAGTTACATTCGGGGGACTCAGCCCCAGCATTTT	TRBJ1-5	TRBV6-1	-	many
CASSLGSRGGGSLSEQYF	TGTGCCAGCAGTTTAGGGTCCCGAGGCGGGGGCTCGCTAAGCGAGCAGTACTTC	TRBJ2-7	TRBV12-3/TRBV12-4	-	many
CASSYALGDYEQYF	TGTGCCAGCAGTTACGCCCTGGGAGACTACGAGCAGTACTTC	TRBJ2-7	TRBV6-5	-	-
CASSRTENTEAFF	TGTGCCAGCAGCCGGACGGAGAACACTGAAGCTTTCTTT	TRBJ1-1	TRBV3-1	-	many
CASSLGGLITSDTQYF	TGTGCCAGCAGCTTGGGCGGCCTCATAACGTCAGATACGCAGTATTTT	TRBJ2-3	TRBV7-2	-	many
CAISEQGLDTQYF	TGTGCCATCAGTGAGCAGGGCCTGGATACGCAGTATTTT	TRBJ2-3	TRBV10-3	-	-
CASSSSAETQYF	TGTGCCAGCAGCTCCTCGGCGGAGACCCAGTACTTC	TRBJ2-5	TRBV11-2	-	many
CASSYAWATGGLTDRAIYF	TGTGCCAGCAGCTACGCCTGGGCTACAGGGGGCTTAACTGATCGGGCCATATATTTT	TRBJ1-3	TRBV7-2	TRBD1	many
CAASSIYTPQTYEQYF	TGTGCCGCCAGCAGTATTTACACACCCCAGACCTACGAGCAGTACTTC	TRBJ2-7	TRBV6-2/TRBV6-3	-	-